The 5 T cell receptor beta chains below all came from one sample that was sequenced in a study of blood T cell repertoires in COVID-19. This table comes from immunoSEQ multiplex PCR, and its TCRdb copy is limited to in-frame clones, with some not included. The sample holds about 64,000 clones, 84% seen once. Sequenced material: peripheral blood. The source is a woman between 55 and 75 years old with acute or convalescent COVID-19.

The rearrangement uses TRBV11-2 and TRBJ1-2; no definite D call. Germline lookup yields CDR1 SGHAT and CDR2 FQNNGV. CDR3 length: 15 residues. V was shortened by 1 base and J by 4 bases, with 13 bases between the two germline ends. CDR3 sequence: CASSLVGLTSYGYTF. Here the CDR3 DNA reads TGTGCCAGCAGCTTAGTCGGCTTGACTTCCTATGGCTACACCTTC.

The rearrangement uses TRBV5-6 and TRBJ1-3; no firm D call. The CDR3 spans 17 residues. The germline V gene has CDR1 SGHDT and CDR2 YYEEEE. V was clipped by 2 bases and J by 0 bases, with 15 bases between them. The CDR3, as DNA: TGTGCCAGCAGCTTAGGTGAGATTCGACTCTCTGGAAACACCATATATTTT. Protein sequence: CASSLGEIRLSGNTIYF.

This chain links TRBV5-1 with TRBJ2-5, with D tentatively TRBD1 (8 bases). The germline V gene has CDR1 SGHRS and CDR2 YFSETQ. The ends were cut back, 1 base at V and 3 bases at J, with 13 bases in the middle. The CDR3 totals 15 residues. Here the CDR3 DNA reads TGCGCCAGCAGCTTGACACAGGGGGGGGAAGAGACCCAGTACTTC. Translating it yields CASSLTQGGEETQYF.

The chain couples TRBV24-1 to TRBJ1-1; TRBD1 matches at 12 bases. The junction had 9 bases not matched to a gene; V was cut back by 4 bases and J by 7 bases. Germline V gene sequence: CDR1 KGHDR, CDR2 SFDVKD. The CDR3 covers 16 residues. The chain's CDR3 is CATSEGTGGARGEAFF. The CDR3 coding sequence is TGTGCCACCAGTGAGGGGACAGGGGGCGCCCGGGGTGAAGCTTTCTTT.

The chain has TRBV7-2 and TRBJ2-7, with D perhaps matching TRBD1 (6 bases). V lost 5 bases and J lost 5, with 22 bases in between. The germline CDR1 and CDR2 sequences are SGHTA and FQGNSA. This CDR3 contains 16 residues. This CDR3 is CASSRSMGAVSHEQYF. In nucleotides, the CDR3 is TGTGCCAGCAGCAGGTCTATGGGGGCGGTGTCCCACGAGCAGTACTTC. Using reference TRBV7-2 and TRBJ2-7 for the parts outside the CDR3, the full variable domain is GAGVSQSPSNKVTEKGKDVELRCDPISGHTALYWYRQSLGQGLEFLIYFQGNSAPDKSGLPSDRFSAERTGGSVSTLTIQRTQQEDSAVYLCASSRSMGAVSHEQYFGPGTRLTVT.